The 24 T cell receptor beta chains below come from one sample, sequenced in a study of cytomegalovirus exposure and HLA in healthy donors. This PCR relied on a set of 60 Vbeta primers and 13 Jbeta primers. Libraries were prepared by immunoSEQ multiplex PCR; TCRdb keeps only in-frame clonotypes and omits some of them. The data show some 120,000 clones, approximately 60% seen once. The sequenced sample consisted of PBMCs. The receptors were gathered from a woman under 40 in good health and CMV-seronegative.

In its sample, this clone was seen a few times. CDR3 sequence: CASSSDRGLSEAFF. In DNA, the CDR3 is TGTGCCAGCAGCTCGGACAGGGGGCTTTCTGAAGCTTTCTTT. The V and J genes are TRBV6-1 and TRBJ1-1; 11 bases are a match to TRBD1. V lost 6 bases to trimming and J lost 6 bases; unmatched junction nucleotides: 6. The CDR3 runs to 14 residues. CDR1 and CDR2 from the germline V gene are MNHNS and SASEGT.

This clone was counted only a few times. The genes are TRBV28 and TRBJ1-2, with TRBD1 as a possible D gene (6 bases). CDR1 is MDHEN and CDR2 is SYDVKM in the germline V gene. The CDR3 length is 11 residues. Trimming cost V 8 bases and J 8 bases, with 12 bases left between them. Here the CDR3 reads CASQGSLGYTF. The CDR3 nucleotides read TGTGCCAGCCAGGGGAGTCTAGGCTACACCTTC.

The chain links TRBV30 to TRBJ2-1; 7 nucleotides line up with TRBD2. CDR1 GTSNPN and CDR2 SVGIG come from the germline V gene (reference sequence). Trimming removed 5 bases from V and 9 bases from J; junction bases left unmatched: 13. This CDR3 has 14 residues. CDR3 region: CAWVSGALGGEQFF. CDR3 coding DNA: TGTGCCTGGGTCAGCGGGGCCCTAGGAGGTGAGCAGTTCTTC.

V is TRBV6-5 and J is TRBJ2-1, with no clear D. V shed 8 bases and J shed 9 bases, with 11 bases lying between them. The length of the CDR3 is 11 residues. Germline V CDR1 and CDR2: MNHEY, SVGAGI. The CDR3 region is CASVNGIEQFF. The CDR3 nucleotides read TGTGCCAGCGTGAACGGTATTGAGCAGTTCTTC.

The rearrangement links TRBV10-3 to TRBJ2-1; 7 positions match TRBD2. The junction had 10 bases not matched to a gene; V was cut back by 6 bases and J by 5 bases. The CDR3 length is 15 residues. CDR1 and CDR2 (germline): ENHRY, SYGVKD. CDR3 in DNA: TGTGCCATCAGCCTACTAGCGCCTTTCGACAATGAGCAGTTCTTC. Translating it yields CAISLLAPFDNEQFF.

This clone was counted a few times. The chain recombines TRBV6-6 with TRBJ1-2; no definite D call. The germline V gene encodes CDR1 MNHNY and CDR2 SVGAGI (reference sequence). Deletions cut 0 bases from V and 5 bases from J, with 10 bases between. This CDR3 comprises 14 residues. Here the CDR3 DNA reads TGTGCCAGCAGTTACTCCCCGGTTCTATATGGCTACACCTTC. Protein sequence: CASSYSPVLYGYTF.

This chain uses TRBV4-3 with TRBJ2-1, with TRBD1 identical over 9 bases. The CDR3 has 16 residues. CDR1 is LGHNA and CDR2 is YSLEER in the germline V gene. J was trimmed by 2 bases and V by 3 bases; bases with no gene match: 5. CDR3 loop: CASSHLTGGPYNEQFF. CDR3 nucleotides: TGCGCCAGCAGCCACCTCACAGGGGGCCCCTACAATGAGCAGTTCTTC.

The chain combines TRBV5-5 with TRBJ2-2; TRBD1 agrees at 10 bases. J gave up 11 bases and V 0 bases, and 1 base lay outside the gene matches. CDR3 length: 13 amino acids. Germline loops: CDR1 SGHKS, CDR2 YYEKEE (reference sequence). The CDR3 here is CASSLGDRGELFF. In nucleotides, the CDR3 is TGTGCCAGCAGCTTGGGGGACAGGGGTGAGCTGTTTTTT.

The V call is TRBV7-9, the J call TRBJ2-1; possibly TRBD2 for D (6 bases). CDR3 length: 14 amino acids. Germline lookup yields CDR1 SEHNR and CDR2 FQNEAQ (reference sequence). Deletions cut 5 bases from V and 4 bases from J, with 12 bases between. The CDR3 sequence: CASSPGLRYNEQFF. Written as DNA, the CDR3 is TGTGCCAGCAGCCCGGGACTCCGATACAATGAGCAGTTCTTC. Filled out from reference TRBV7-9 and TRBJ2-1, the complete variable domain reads DTGVSQNPRHKITKRGQNVTFRCDPISEHNRLYWYRQTLGQGPEFLTYFQNEAQLEKSRLLSDRFSAERPKGSFSTLEIQRTEQGDSAMYLCASSPGLRYNEQFFGPGTRLTVL.

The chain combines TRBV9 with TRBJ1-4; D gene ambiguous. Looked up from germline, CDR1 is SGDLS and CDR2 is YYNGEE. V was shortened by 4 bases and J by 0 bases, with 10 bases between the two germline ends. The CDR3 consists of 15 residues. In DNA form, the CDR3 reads TGTGCCAGCAGCCGCGAGATGGCAACTAATGAAAAACTGTTTTTT. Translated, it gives CASSREMATNEKLFF.

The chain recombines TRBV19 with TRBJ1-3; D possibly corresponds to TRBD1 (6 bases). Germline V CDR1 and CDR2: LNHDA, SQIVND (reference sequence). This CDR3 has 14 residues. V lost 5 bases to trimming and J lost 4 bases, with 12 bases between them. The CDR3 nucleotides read TGTGCCAGTAGTGTGGGGGCAGGAGGAAACACCATATATTTT. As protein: CASSVGAGGNTIYF.

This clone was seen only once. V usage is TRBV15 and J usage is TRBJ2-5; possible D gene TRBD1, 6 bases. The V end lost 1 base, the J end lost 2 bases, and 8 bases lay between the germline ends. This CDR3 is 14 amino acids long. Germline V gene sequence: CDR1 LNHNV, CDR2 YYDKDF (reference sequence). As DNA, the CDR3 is TGTGCCACCAGCAGAGGCGGACAGCAAGAGACCCAGTACTTC. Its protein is CATSRGGQQETQYF.

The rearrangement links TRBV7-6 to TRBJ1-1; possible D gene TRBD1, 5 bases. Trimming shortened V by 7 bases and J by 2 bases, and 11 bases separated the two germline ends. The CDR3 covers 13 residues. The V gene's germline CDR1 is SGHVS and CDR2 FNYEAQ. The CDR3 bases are TGTGCCAGCAACTACGGGACTAACACTGAAGCTTTCTTT. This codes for CASNYGTNTEAFF.

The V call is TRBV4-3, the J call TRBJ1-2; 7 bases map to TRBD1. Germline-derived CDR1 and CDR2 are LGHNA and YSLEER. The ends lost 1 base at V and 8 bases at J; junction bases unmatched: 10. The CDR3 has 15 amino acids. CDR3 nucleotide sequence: TGCGCCAGCAGCCAAGGAGTATCGCAGGGGGACGGCTACACCTTC. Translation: CASSQGVSQGDGYTF.

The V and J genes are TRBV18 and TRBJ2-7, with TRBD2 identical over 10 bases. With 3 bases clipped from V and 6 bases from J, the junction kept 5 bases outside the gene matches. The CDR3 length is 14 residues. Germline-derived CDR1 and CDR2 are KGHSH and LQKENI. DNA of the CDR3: TGTGCCAGCTCACCGCAGCGGGAGGGTGGCGAGCAGTACTTC. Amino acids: CASSPQREGGEQYF.

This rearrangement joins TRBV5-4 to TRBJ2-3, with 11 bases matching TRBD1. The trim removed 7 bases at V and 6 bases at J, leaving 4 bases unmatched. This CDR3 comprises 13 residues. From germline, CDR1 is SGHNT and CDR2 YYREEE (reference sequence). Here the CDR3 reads CASGGQGVDTQYF. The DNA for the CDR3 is TGTGCCAGCGGGGGACAGGGGGTGGATACGCAGTATTTT.

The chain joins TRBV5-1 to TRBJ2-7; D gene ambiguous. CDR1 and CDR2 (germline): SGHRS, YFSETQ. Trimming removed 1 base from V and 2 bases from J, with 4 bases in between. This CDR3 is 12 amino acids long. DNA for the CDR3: TGCGCCAGCAGCTTGACGGCCTACGAGCAGTACTTC. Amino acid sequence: CASSLTAYEQYF.

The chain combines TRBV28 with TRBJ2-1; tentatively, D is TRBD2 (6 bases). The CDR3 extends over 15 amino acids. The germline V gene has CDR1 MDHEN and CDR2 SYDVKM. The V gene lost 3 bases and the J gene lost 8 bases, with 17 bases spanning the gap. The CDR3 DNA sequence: TGTGCCAGCAGTTTGCAGGCCTCGACTAGGGATGAGCAGTTCTTC. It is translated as CASSLQASTRDEQFF.

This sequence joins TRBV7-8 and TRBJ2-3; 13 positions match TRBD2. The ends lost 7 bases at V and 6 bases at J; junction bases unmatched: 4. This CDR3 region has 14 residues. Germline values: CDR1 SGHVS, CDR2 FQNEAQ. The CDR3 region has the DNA TGTGCCAGCACACCGACTAGCGGGAGGGATACGCAGTATTTT. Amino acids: CASTPTSGRDTQYF.

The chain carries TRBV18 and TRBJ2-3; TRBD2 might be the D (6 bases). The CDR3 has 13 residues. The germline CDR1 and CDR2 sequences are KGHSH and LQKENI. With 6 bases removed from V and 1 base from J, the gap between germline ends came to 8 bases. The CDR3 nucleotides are TGTGCCAGCTCCCGCGGGGGCACAGATACGCAGTATTTT. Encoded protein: CASSRGGTDTQYF.

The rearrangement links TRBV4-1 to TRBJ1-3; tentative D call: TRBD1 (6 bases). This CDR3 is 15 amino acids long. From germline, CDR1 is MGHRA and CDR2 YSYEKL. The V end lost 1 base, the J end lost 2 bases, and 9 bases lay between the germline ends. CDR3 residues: CASSQADRAGNTIYF. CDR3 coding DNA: TGCGCCAGCAGCCAAGCGGACAGAGCTGGAAACACCATATATTTT.

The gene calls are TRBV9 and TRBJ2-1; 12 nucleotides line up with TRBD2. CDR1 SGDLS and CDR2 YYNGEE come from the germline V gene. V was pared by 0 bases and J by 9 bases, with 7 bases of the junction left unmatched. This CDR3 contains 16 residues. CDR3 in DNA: TGTGCCAGCAGCGTAGTGCTAGCGGGAGGGCTTGCTGAGCAGTTCTTC. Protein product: CASSVVLAGGLAEQFF.

CDR3: CASSVGGQEYEQYF. The CDR3 bases are TGTGCCAGCAGCGTAGGGGGACAGGAGTACGAGCAGTACTTC. The chain is built from TRBV9 and TRBJ2-5; 8 nucleotides match TRBD1. The DNA end favors TRBJ2-7, so the J call may be wrong. This CDR3 has 14 residues. The germline gives CDR1 SGDLS, CDR2 YYNGEE.

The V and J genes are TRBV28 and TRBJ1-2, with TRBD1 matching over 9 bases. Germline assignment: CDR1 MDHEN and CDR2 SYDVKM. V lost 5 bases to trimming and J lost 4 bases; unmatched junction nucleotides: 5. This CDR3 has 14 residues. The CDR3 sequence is CASSKTGGSYGYTF. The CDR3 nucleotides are TGTGCCAGCAGTAAGACAGGGGGGAGCTATGGCTACACCTTC.